The 31 T cell receptor beta chains below come from one sample, sequenced in a study of CD8+ T cells in alopecia areata. Following RNA extraction, reverse transcription yielded cDNA that acted as the sequencing template. Some clones are missing from TCRdb's copy, which holds only in-frame ones; the method was immunoSEQ multiplex PCR. The table has 150,000 or so clones, 87% seen once. The starting material was CD8+ T cells sorted from blood, obtained at week 0. The receptor source for this set is a human donor with alopecia areata.

In its sample, this clone was seen a few times. The genes are TRBV12-5 and TRBJ2-3; D is undetermined. Germline values: CDR1 LGHNT, CDR2 FRNRAP. V shed 8 bases and J shed 1 base, with 4 bases lying between them. This CDR3 comprises 11 residues. The CDR3 protein is CASRRTDTQYF. The DNA for the CDR3 is TGTGCTAGTCGTCGCACAGATACGCAGTATTTT.

The V call is TRBV7-3, the J call TRBJ2-1; TRBD2 matches 12 bases. The CDR3 is 15 amino acids. Trimming took 5 bases from V and 7 from J; bases not matched to a gene: 6. The germline CDR1 and CDR2 sequences are SGHTA and FQGTGA. The CDR3 coding sequence is TGTGCCAGCAGCGTAGGACTAGCGGGACTGAATGAGCAGTTCTTC. Its translation is CASSVGLAGLNEQFF.

The chain uses TRBV7-6 and TRBJ1-4; 11 bases are shared with TRBD1. The CDR3 consists of 16 residues. Germline V gives CDR1 SGHVS, CDR2 FNYEAQ. J gave up 8 bases and V 5 bases, and 10 bases lay outside the gene matches. DNA of the CDR3: TGTGCCAGCAGCCTACTTCCGGGACAGGGGGAAGAAAAACTGTTTTTT. Translation: CASSLLPGQGEEKLFF.

This chain connects TRBV9 to TRBJ1-1; D is unresolved. Germline V CDR1 and CDR2: SGDLS, YYNGEE. Trimming removed 4 bases at V and 0 bases at J, with 13 bases between. The CDR3 spans 15 residues. CDR3 in amino acids: CASSPSAQLNTEAFF. The DNA for the CDR3 is TGTGCCAGCAGCCCATCGGCACAGCTGAACACTGAAGCTTTCTTT.

The genes are TRBV29-1 and TRBJ2-1, with 10 bases lining up with TRBD1. CDR3 size: 18 residues. V dropped 1 base and J dropped 6; count of bases not matched to a gene: 15. From germline, CDR1 is SQVTM and CDR2 ANQGSEA. CDR3 loop: CSVEGPWNAGTGVNEQFF. As DNA, the CDR3 is TGCAGCGTTGAAGGTCCCTGGAACGCCGGGACAGGGGTCAATGAGCAGTTCTTC.

The chain combines TRBV14 with TRBJ2-4; TRBD2 matches 9 bases. Germline loops: CDR1 SGHDN, CDR2 FVKESK. The CDR3 runs 13 residues. V shed 8 bases and J 5 bases; nucleotides not matched to a gene: 4. The CDR3 loop is CASSLAGQNIQYF. CDR3 coding DNA: TGTGCCAGCTCTCTAGCGGGACAAAACATTCAGTACTTC.

The chain employs TRBV6-5 and TRBJ2-1; unclear D gene. Trimming cost V 2 bases and J 0 bases, with 8 bases left between them. The CDR3 runs 15 residues. From germline, CDR1 is MNHEY and CDR2 SVGAGI. CDR3 residues: CASSYEASSYNEQFF. CDR3 nucleotide sequence: TGTGCCAGCAGTTACGAGGCGAGCTCCTACAATGAGCAGTTCTTC.

The rearrangement joins TRBV5-1 to TRBJ2-1, with D possibly being TRBD2 (6 bases). The V gene lost 4 bases and the J gene lost 3 bases, with 14 bases spanning the gap. Looked up from germline, CDR1 is SGHRS and CDR2 is YFSETQ. The CDR3 runs to 15 residues. The CDR3 sequence is CASSPGEVSYNEQFF. CDR3 nucleotide sequence: TGCGCCAGCAGCCCTGGGGAGGTTAGCTACAATGAGCAGTTCTTC. Complete variable domain (other parts from reference TRBV5-1 and TRBJ2-1): KAGVTQTPRYLIKTRGQQVTLSCSPISGHRSVSWYQQTPGQGLQFLFEYFSETQRNKGNFPGRFSGRQFSNSRSEMNVSTLELGDSALYLCASSPGEVSYNEQFFGPGTRLTVL.

V usage is TRBV2 and J usage is TRBJ1-2; the D is unclear. The CDR3 is made up of 14 amino acids. With 2 bases removed from V and 4 bases from J, the gap between germline ends came to 11 bases. Germline CDR1 and CDR2: SNHLY and FYNNEI. Here the CDR3 reads CASSERETLYGYTF. For the CDR3, the DNA is TGTGCCAGCAGTGAAAGGGAGACACTCTATGGCTACACCTTC.

The CDR3 sequence is CASTSWREGYNEQFF. The CDR3 nucleotides read TGTGCCAGCACCTCGTGGCGGGAGGGATACAATGAGCAGTTCTTC. V gene TRBV27 combines with J gene TRBJ2-1; 9 bases are a match to TRBD2. J gave up 4 bases and V 7 bases, and 8 bases lay outside the gene matches. CDR1 MNHEY and CDR2 SMNVEV come from the germline V gene (reference sequence). The CDR3 contains 15 residues.

This sequence joins TRBV29-1 and TRBJ2-1; 10 nucleotides match TRBD2. V gave up 1 base and J gave up 5 bases; unmatched junction bases: 8. The CDR3 runs to 16 residues. Germline V gene sequence: CDR1 SQVTM, CDR2 ANQGSEA. The CDR3 coding sequence is TGCAGCGTTGAAGGGGGGCTAGCGGGAGCCGACAATGAGCAGTTCTTC. Its translation is CSVEGGLAGADNEQFF.

V is TRBV11-1 and J is TRBJ2-1, with D unclear. CDR1 is SGHAT and CDR2 is FQDESV in the germline V gene (reference sequence). The CDR3 length is 14 residues. The V end lost 1 base, the J end lost 6 bases, and 10 bases lay between the germline ends. CDR3 protein: CASSLGAGGNEQFF. The CDR3 DNA reads as TGTGCCAGCAGCTTAGGGGCAGGCGGCAATGAGCAGTTCTTC.

The rearrangement joins TRBV10-2 to TRBJ2-7; TRBD2 aligns across 7 bases. The V and J ends lost 4 bases and 0 bases, in that order; junction bases with no gene match: 6. Germline V gene data show CDR1 as WSHSY and CDR2 as SAAADI. There are 15 residues in the CDR3. This chain's CDR3 is CASSGTSVYSYEQYF. CDR3 sequence (DNA): TGCGCCAGCAGTGGTACTAGCGTTTACTCCTACGAGCAGTACTTC.

The chain has TRBV6-5 and TRBJ2-3; tentatively, D is TRBD2 (6 bases). Germline values: CDR1 MNHEY, CDR2 SVGAGI. Deletions cut 0 bases from V and 2 bases from J, with 9 bases between. This CDR3 is 15 amino acids long. The CDR3 bases are TGTGCCAGCAGTTACTCAGGAGGGCTCACAGATACGCAGTATTTT. It encodes CASSYSGGLTDTQYF.

The chain recombines TRBV27 with TRBJ2-4; D remains unclear. V lost 6 bases, J lost 6 bases, and 15 bases lay in between. The germline V gene has CDR1 MNHEY and CDR2 SMNVEV (reference sequence). CDR3 length: 14 residues. CDR3 sequence reads: CASSPVSSGNIQYF. CDR3 sequence (DNA): TGTGCCAGCAGCCCGGTTAGCTCGGGAAACATTCAGTACTTC.

The chain recombines TRBV29-1 with TRBJ1-2; D is perhaps TRBD1 (6 bases). The germline CDR1 and CDR2 sequences are SQVTM and ANQGSEA. The CDR3 extends over 12 amino acids. Deletions cut 6 bases from V and 3 bases from J, with 11 bases between. The CDR3 sequence: CSVPDSHYGYTF. The CDR3 DNA is TGCAGCGTACCGGACAGCCACTATGGCTACACCTTC.

This rearrangement joins TRBV5-1 to TRBJ2-3; D is ambiguous. Germline assignment: CDR1 SGHRS and CDR2 YFSETQ. The CDR3 is 15 residues long. With 2 bases removed from V and 2 bases from J, the gap between germline ends came to 12 bases. CDR3 coding DNA: TGCGCCAGCAGCTTCGAAACACTCACCACAGATACGCAGTATTTT. Protein: CASSFETLTTDTQYF. Full variable domain (missing parts from reference TRBV5-1 and TRBJ2-3): KAGVTQTPRYLIKTRGQQVTLSCSPISGHRSVSWYQQTPGQGLQFLFEYFSETQRNKGNFPGRFSGRQFSNSRSEMNVSTLELGDSALYLCASSFETLTTDTQYFGPGTRLTVL.

CDR3 bases: TGTGCCAGCCGGCCTGACAGGGGTATTCATTCACCCCTCCACTTT. Encoded protein: CASRPDRGIHSPLHF. The rearrangement links TRBV19 to TRBJ1-6; TRBD1 matches at 8 bases. In germline, CDR1 is LNHDA, CDR2 SQIVND (reference sequence). The CDR3 extends over 15 amino acids. With 9 bases clipped from V and 8 bases from J, the junction kept 12 bases outside the gene matches.

The chain uses TRBV29-1 and TRBJ1-4, with D unresolved. CDR1 and CDR2 from the germline V gene are SQVTM and ANQGSEA. The CDR3 runs to 17 residues. The ends were cut back, 3 bases at V and 6 bases at J, with 23 bases in the middle. The CDR3 sequence: CSVEAEGSYGIYEKLFF. For the CDR3, the DNA is TGCAGCGTTGAGGCGGAGGGATCGTACGGGATTTATGAAAAACTGTTTTTT.

This clone was seen only once. This chain joins TRBV9 and TRBJ2-7; perhaps D is TRBD1 or TRBD2 (5 bases each). Germline CDR1 and CDR2: SGDLS and YYNGEE. V was trimmed by 4 bases and J by 0 bases, leaving 17 bases between them. This CDR3 is built from 16 residues. CDR3 sequence (DNA): TGTGCCAGCAGCCTAAACAGGCGGGCGCCCTCCTACGAGCAGTACTTC. This encodes CASSLNRRAPSYEQYF.

The rearrangement uses TRBV6-6 and TRBJ2-1; tentatively, D is TRBD1 (6 bases). Germline V CDR1 and CDR2: MNHNY, SVGAGI (reference sequence). This CDR3 has 15 amino acids. Deletions cut 4 bases from V and 5 bases from J, with 15 bases between. As DNA, the CDR3 is TGTGCCAGCAGTTTCATAGACAGGTTAGACAATGAGCAGTTCTTC. This sequence encodes CASSFIDRLDNEQFF.

The chain recombines TRBV19 with TRBJ2-1; D is perhaps TRBD2 (6 bases). The length of the CDR3 is 15 residues. V dropped 7 bases and J dropped 2 bases, with 15 bases sitting between them. Germline V gene lookup returns CDR1 LNHDA and CDR2 SQIVND (reference sequence). This CDR3 reads CASNLGRTTYNEQFF. DNA of the CDR3: TGTGCCAGTAACCTCGGGAGAACCACCTACAATGAGCAGTTCTTC.

The J gene is TRBJ2-5, the V gene TRBV11-2; 8 nucleotides match TRBD2. V was clipped by 5 bases and J by 1 base; unmatched bases: 6. This CDR3 region has 15 residues. Per germline, CDR1 SGHAT and CDR2 FQNNGV. In nucleotides, the CDR3 is TGTGCCAGCAGCGGTTCGGGGGGGGCCCAAGAGACCCAGTACTTC. Amino acid sequence: CASSGSGGAQETQYF.

The J gene is TRBJ2-3, the V gene TRBV9; 7 bases are shared with TRBD2. Trimming at V came to 4 bases and at J to 1 base, leaving 18 bases not matched to a gene. This CDR3 contains 19 residues. Germline CDR1 is SGDLS and CDR2 is YYNGEE. The chain's CDR3 is CASSPSLGIAAGGTDTQYF. CDR3 nucleotides: TGTGCCAGCAGCCCGAGCTTAGGAATTGCGGCGGGGGGCACAGATACGCAGTATTTT.

The V call is TRBV29-1, the J call TRBJ2-3; 8 positions agree with TRBD1. V lost 0 bases and J lost 6; bases outside the gene matches: 8. This CDR3 has 15 amino acids. Germline V gives CDR1 SQVTM, CDR2 ANQGSEA. The CDR3: CSVEELDRDLDTQYF. The CDR3 DNA reads TGCAGCGTTGAAGAATTGGACAGGGACTTGGATACGCAGTATTTT.

This chain connects TRBV5-4 to TRBJ2-7; D is unresolved. The CDR3 is 15 amino acids. CDR1 is SGHNT, CDR2 YYREEE, per germline (reference sequence). V lost 0 bases, J lost 2 bases, and 12 bases lay in between. The CDR3 bases are TGTGCCAGCAGCTTGGACGCCAGCTACACCTACGAGCAGTACTTC. This gives the protein CASSLDASYTYEQYF.

This clone was detected only a few times. The genes are TRBV27 and TRBJ2-1, with no clear D. The CDR3 sequence is 13 residues long. Trimming stripped 0 bases from V and 6 bases from J, with 6 bases between. Germline V gene lookup returns CDR1 MNHEY and CDR2 SMNVEV (reference sequence). This chain's CDR3 is CASSLSGSNEQFF. As DNA, the CDR3 is TGTGCCAGCAGTTTATCCGGCTCCAATGAGCAGTTCTTC.

J is TRBJ2-7 and V is TRBV12-5; 7 bases align to TRBD1. Germline V gene data show CDR1 as LGHNT and CDR2 as FRNRAP. V lost 6 bases to trimming and J lost 0 bases; unmatched junction nucleotides: 8. This CDR3 spans 15 amino acids. The CDR3 DNA follows: TGTGCTAGTGGCACCAAGGGACAGTTCTCCTACGAGCAGTACTTC. Protein: CASGTKGQFSYEQYF.

V is TRBV29-1 and J is TRBJ2-2; D is undetermined. V lost 7 bases, J lost 5 bases, and 8 bases lay in between. The CDR3 is made up of 11 amino acids. CDR1 SQVTM and CDR2 ANQGSEA come from the germline V gene. The CDR3 spells CSALGTGELFF. CDR3 coding DNA: TGCAGCGCCCTGGGGACCGGGGAGCTGTTTTTT.

CDR3 in DNA: TGTGCCAGCAGCTATAGCGGAAACAATGAGCAGTTCTTC. Translation: CASSYSGNNEQFF. The V call is TRBV5-4, the J call TRBJ2-1; the D gene is possibly TRBD2 (6 bases). This CDR3 region has 13 residues. Trimming pared 3 bases from V and 5 bases from J, leaving 9 bases between. Germline CDR1 and CDR2: SGHNT and YYREEE (reference sequence).

The chain recombines TRBV6-5 with TRBJ1-2; TRBD1 matches at 7 bases. The CDR3 contains 15 residues. The germline gives CDR1 MNHEY, CDR2 SVGAGI. The junction had 6 bases not matched to a gene; V was cut back by 2 bases and J by 3 bases. In DNA, the CDR3 is TGTGCCAGCAGTTACGGAGGGGGCGCGGACTATGGCTACACCTTC. Encoded protein: CASSYGGGADYGYTF.